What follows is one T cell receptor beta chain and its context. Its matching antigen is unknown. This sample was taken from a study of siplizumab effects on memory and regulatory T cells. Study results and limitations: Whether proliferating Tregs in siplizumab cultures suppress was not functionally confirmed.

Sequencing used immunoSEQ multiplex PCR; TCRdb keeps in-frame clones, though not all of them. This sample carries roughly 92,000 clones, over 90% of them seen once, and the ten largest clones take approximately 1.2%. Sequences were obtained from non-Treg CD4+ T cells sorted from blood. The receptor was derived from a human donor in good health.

CDR3 loop: CASSPPGGLAGGPDTQYF. Written as DNA, the CDR3 is TGTGCCAGCTCACCACCGGGGGGACTAGCGGGAGGGCCAGATACGCAGTATTTT. The gene calls are TRBV18 and TRBJ2-3, with 16 bases matching TRBD2. The trim removed 0 bases at V and 4 bases at J, leaving 4 bases unmatched. The CDR3 has 18 residues. The germline V gene has CDR1 KGHSH and CDR2 LQKENI.